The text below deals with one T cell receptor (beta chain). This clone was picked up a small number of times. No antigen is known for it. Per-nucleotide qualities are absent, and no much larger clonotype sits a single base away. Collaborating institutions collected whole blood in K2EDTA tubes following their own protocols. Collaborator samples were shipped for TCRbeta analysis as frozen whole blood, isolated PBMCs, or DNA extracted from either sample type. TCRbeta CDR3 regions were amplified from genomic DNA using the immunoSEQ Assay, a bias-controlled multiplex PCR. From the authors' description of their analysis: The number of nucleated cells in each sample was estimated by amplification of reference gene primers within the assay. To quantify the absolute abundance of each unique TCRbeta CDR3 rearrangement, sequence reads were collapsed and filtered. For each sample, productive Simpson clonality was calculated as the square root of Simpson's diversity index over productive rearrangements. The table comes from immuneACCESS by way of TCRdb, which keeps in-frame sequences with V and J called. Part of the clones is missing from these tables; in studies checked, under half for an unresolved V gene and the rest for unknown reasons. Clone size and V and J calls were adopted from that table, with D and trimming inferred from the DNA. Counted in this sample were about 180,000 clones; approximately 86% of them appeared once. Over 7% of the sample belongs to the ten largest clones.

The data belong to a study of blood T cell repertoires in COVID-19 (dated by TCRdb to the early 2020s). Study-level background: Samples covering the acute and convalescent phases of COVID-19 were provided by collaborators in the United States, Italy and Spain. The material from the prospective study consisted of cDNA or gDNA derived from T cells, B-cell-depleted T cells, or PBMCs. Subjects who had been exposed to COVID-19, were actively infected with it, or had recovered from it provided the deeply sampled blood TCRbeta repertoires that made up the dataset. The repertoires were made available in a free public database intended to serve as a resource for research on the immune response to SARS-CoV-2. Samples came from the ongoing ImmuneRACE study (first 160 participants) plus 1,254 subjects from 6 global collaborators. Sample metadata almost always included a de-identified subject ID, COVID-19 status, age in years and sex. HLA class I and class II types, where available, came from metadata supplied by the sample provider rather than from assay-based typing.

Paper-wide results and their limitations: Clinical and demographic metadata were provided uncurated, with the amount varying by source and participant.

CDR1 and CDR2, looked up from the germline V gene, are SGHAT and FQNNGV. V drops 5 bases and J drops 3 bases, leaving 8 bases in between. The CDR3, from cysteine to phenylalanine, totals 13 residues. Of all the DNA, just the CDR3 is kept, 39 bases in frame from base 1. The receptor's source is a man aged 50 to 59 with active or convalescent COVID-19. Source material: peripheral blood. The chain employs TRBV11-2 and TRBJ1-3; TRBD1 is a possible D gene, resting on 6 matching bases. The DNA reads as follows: TGTGCCAGCAGCCCAGGGGTTGGAAACACCATATATTTT. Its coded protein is CASSPGVGNTIYF. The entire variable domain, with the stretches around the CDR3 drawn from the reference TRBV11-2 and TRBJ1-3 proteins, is EAGVAQSPRYKIIEKRQSVAFWCNPISGHATLYWYQQILGQGPKLLIQFQNNGVVDDSQLPKDRFSAERLKGVDSTLKIQPAKLEDSAVYLCASSPGVGNTIYFGEGSWLTVV.